This T cell receptor beta chain emerged from a study of post-analysis software for immune sequencing data. Study-level findings and limits: Comparison with controls showed significantly lower normalized Chao1 diversity in multiple sclerosis patients. Batch-matched samples strongly co-clustered by F measure.

Regarding this clonotype: Its matching antigen is unknown.

The TCR beta cDNA libraries carried unique molecular identifiers. MiXCR, applied by TCRdb to the PCR reads, yields one record per CDR3 protein. The data contain over 150,000 distinct CDR3 sequences, roughly 40% of them seen just once; the ten biggest clones take up 25% to 35%. This CDR3 contains 14 residues. The V gene's germline CDR1 is SEHNR and CDR2 FQNEAQ (reference sequence). The germline V and J ends were trimmed by 9 bases and 5 bases, with 16 bases remaining between them. Specimen: blood, collected after autologous hematopoietic stem cell transplantation. This receptor was taken from a girl aged 5-17 years with multiple sclerosis. This chain links TRBV7-9 with TRBJ1-4; D is possibly TRBD1 (5 bases). The CDR3 coding sequence is TGTGCCAGTGCGCCGGCAGGGAGAAATGAAAAACTGTTTTTT. It specifies CASAPAGRNEKLFF.